This T cell receptor (beta chain) was sequenced for a study of CD8 T cells in ankylosing spondylitis. General study results and limits: For ankylosing spondylitis blood, a TCR beta motif of 7 or 8 highly homologous variants appeared characteristic.

This clonotype was detected a few times. Its cognate antigen is unknown. MiXCR, applied by TCRdb to the 5' RACE reads, yields one record per CDR3 protein. Of approximately 500,000 distinct CDR3 sequences in the sample, roughly 13% were seen once. The CDR3 contains 17 residues. The germline CDR1 and CDR2 sequences are DFQATT and SNEGSKA (reference sequence). V lost 2 bases to trimming and J lost 2 bases; unmatched junction nucleotides: 10. The source of this sequence is a male donor with ankylosing spondylitis. The sequencing sample was made of blood, either unsorted or a sorted T cell fraction (not recorded which). The chain employs TRBV20-1 and TRBJ2-1; the match to TRBD2 covers 9 bases. CDR3 sequence: CSARKPTSGSAYNEQFF. The DNA of the CDR3 is TGCAGTGCTAGAAAACCCACTAGCGGGTCGGCCTACAATGAGCAGTTCTTC.